The sequence of this TCR beta chain was determined in a study of Tregs in tolerant kidney transplant recipients. Study observations and caveats: Biological reproducibility was not directly addressed in this study. Tolerant patients' donor-specific Tregs expanded beyond overall Tregs, suggesting antigen-driven growth.

The nonmyeloablative bone marrow transplants came from related graft donors, with transient mixed chimerism. CD4+CD25+CD127- Tregs, CD4+CD25- non-Tregs, CD4 and CD8 cells were sorted. This table comes from immunoSEQ multiplex PCR, and its TCRdb copy is limited to in-frame clones, with some not included. The sample has about 81,000 clones; 91% are singletons. A remark on this clone: Antigen unknown.

Germline V lookup: CDR1 SGHTA, CDR2 FQGNSA. The CDR3 spans 14 residues. Trimming stripped 2 bases from V and 4 bases from J, with 11 bases between. V is TRBV7-2 and J is TRBJ1-2; TRBD1 is a possible D gene (6 bases). The clonotype originates from a human patient who received a combined kidney and bone marrow transplant. Some T cells may originate from the graft donor. The sequencing here drew on CD4+ T cells from blood (PBMCs), taken 24 months after the transplant. CDR3 loop: CASSLQGYSYGYTF. In DNA form, the CDR3 reads TGTGCCAGCAGCTTACAGGGGTATAGCTATGGCTACACCTTC.